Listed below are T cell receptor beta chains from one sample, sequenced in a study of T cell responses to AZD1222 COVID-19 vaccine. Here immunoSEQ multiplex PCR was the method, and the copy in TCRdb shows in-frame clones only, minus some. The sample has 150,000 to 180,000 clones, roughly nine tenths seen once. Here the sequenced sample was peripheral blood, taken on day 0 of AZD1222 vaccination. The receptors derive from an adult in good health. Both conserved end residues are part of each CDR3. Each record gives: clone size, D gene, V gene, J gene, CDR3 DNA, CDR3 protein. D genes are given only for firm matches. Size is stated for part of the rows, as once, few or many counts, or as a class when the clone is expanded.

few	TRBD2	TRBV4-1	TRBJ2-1	TGCGCCAGCAGCCAAGAAGCGGGGGGCCAAAATGAGCAGTTCTTC	CASSQEAGGQNEQFF
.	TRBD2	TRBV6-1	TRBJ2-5	TGTGCCAGCAGTGAAATACTAGCGGGAACCCAAGAGACCCAGTACTTC	CASSEILAGTQETQYF
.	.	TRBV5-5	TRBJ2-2	TGTGCCAGCAGCTTGGAAGGGCTTGACACCGGGGAGCTGTTTTTT	CASSLEGLDTGELFF
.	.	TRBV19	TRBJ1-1	TGTGCCAGTAGTTCCGGGTTCGGGGCTGAAGCTTTCTTT	CASSSGFGAEAFF
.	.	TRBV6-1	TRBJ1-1	TGTGCCAGCAGTGAAAAAAGGGGCGGCACTGAAGCTTTCTTT	CASSEKRGGTEAFF
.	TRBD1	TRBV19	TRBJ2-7	TGTGCCAGTAGTATGACCGGGACAGGTTCCTACGAGCAGTACTTC	CASSMTGTGSYEQYF
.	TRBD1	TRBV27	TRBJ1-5	TGTGCCAAAGGACAGGGCGGCAATCAGCCCCAGCATTTT	CAKGQGGNQPQHF
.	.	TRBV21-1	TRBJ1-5	TGTGCCAGCAGCACACCCTTTCCAACCTTGCCGGACAGGCGCAATCAGCCCCAGCATTTT	CASSTPFPTLPDRRNQPQHF
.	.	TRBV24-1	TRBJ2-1	TGTGCCACCACCCGTGACAATGAGCAGTTCTTC	CATTRDNEQFF
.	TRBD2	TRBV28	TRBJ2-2	TGTGCCAGCAGTTTCGGGGGGGGCACCGGGGAGCTGTTTTTT	CASSFGGGTGELFF
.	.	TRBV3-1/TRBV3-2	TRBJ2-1	TGTGCCAGCACCACTACAGGGAGCCCAAACAATGAGCAGTTCTTC	CASTTTGSPNNEQFF
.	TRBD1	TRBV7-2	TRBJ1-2	TGTGCCAGCAGCCAATATACAGGGGGCGCGGACTATGGCTACACCTTC	CASSQYTGGADYGYTF